These T cell receptor beta chains were read from a single sample in a study of cytomegalovirus exposure and HLA in healthy donors. The assay was immunoSEQ multiplex PCR, and TCRdb's table has in-frame clones only and misses some. The sample includes about 200,000 clones, 82% seen only once; the top ten take roughly 0.098%. The sample consisted of PBMCs. The source is a boy aged 2 to 10 in good health and CMV-seronegative. The CDR3 runs from the conserved cysteine through the conserved F or W. D genes are given only for firm matches.

v_gene	d_gene	j_gene	CDR3aa	CDR3nt
TRBV9	TRBD2	TRBJ2-1	CASKGLAGDNEQFF	TGCGCCAGCAAGGGACTAGCGGGGGACAATGAGCAGTTCTTC
TRBV5-4	TRBD1	TRBJ1-1	CASSHRDRGAFF	TGTGCCAGCAGCCACCGGGACAGAGGAGCTTTCTTT
TRBV6-5	TRBD1	TRBJ2-1	CASISPTGGNNEQFF	TGTGCCAGCATAAGTCCTACAGGGGGAAACAATGAGCAGTTCTTC
TRBV5-1	NA	TRBJ1-4	CASSLDSTNEKLFF	TGCGCCAGCAGCTTGGATTCGACTAATGAAAAACTGTTTTTT
TRBV5-1	NA	TRBJ2-5	CASSFGHQGGETQYF	TGCGCCAGCAGTTTTGGTCACCAGGGCGGTGAGACCCAGTACTTC
TRBV18	NA	TRBJ1-2	CASSQGRPYGYTF	TGTGCCAGCTCACAGGGGCGCCCCTATGGCTACACCTTC
TRBV27	TRBD1	TRBJ1-2	CASSTNAAGGENYGYTF	TGTGCCAGCAGCACAAACGCTGCAGGGGGTGAGAACTATGGCTACACCTTC
TRBV7-9	TRBD1	TRBJ2-1	CASGRDRYNEQFF	TGTGCCAGCGGCCGGGACAGATACAATGAGCAGTTCTTC
TRBV5-8	NA	TRBJ1-6	CASSARQVLEPLHF	TGTGCCAGCAGCGCCCGACAGGTCCTTGAACCCCTCCACTTT
TRBV7-2	TRBD2	TRBJ2-3	CASSFLAGVTDTQYF	TGTGCCAGCAGCTTTCTAGCGGGAGTCACAGATACGCAGTATTTT